This T cell receptor (beta chain) is from a study of shared clonotypes between healthy human individuals. CD8 cells classed as naive were CD45RO-negative and positively selected for CCR7, excluding terminally differentiated effector memory CD45RA+ cells. Comments on this clone: Other DNA variants within this sample encode the same CDR3.

V was pared by 5 bases and J by 4 bases, with 5 bases between. Germline V gene data show CDR1 as SEHNR and CDR2 as FQNEAQ (reference sequence). This CDR3 is built from 11 residues. The method was immunoSEQ multiplex PCR; TCRdb's version includes in-frame clones alone and lacks a portion of them. The sample lists more than 550,000 clones; about 91% were seen once. The sequence came from a man aged 25 to 40 in good health. This chain connects TRBV7-9 to TRBJ2-5; D gene unclear. The sequenced material came from naive CD8+ T cells sorted from blood. CDR3 sequence: CASSPGETQYF. CDR3 coding DNA: TGTGCCAGCAGCCCTGGAGAGACCCAGTACTTC. The variable domain in full, with the rest retrieved from reference TRBV7-9 and TRBJ2-5, is DTGVSQNPRHKITKRGQNVTFRCDPISEHNRLYWYRQTLGQGPEFLTYFQNEAQLEKSRLLSDRFSAERPKGSFSTLEIQRTEQGDSAMYLCASSPGETQYFGPGTRLLVL.